This T cell receptor beta chain comes out of a study of tumor-infiltrating lymphocytes in primary liver carcinoma. Study-wide background: Tumors, staged T1-T3 N0M0, spanned about 4 to 10 cm.

TCR beta cDNA was made from 450 to 600 ng total RNA with a constant-region primer. ARM-PCR, slightly modified, supplied the TCR beta libraries through three nested multiplex PCR rounds. It was with TRBV1-TRBV30 forward primers and a C-beta reverse primer that the first two PCR rounds were run, at about 10 cycles each. TCRdb re-called the multiplex PCR reads with MiXCR, one entry per CDR3 protein. The profile shows some 110,000 distinct CDR3 sequences, approximately 64% of them singletons. This clonotype appeared a few times. As yet, its antigen is unknown. Both RNA and DNA were isolated together from around 20-30 mg of bulk tissue that had not been sorted. The CDR3 has 14 residues. V was trimmed by 4 bases and J by 4 bases, leaving 13 bases between them. Germline V gene sequence: CDR1 SGHRS, CDR2 YFSETQ. Study-level results: A significantly higher top-250-clone fraction was recorded for tumors than for blood (p = 0.039).

The V and J genes are TRBV5-1 and TRBJ2-3; the D is unclear. The clonotype originates from a woman aged 55-69 years with primary liver carcinoma and hepatitis B virus infection. The sample was liver tumor tissue from sampling region 3. The subset was: tumor region T3, left-lateral pole. The CDR3 sequence: CASSIQRRPDTQYF. In DNA, the CDR3 is TGCGCCAGCAGCATCCAACGCCGGCCAGATACGCAGTATTTT.